This TCR beta chain was found in a study of blood T cell repertoires in COVID-19. In the study overall: The United States, Italy and Spain provided the acute and convalescent COVID-19 samples. T cells, B-cell-depleted T cells, or PBMCs supplied cDNA or gDNA.

This CDR3 has 15 amino acids. Trimming cost V 6 bases and J 9 bases; bases outside gene matches: 9. The V gene's germline CDR1 is SGHAT and CDR2 FQNNGV. Original processing methods: Estimates of nucleated cell counts were drawn from the amplification of reference gene primers. TCRdb keeps only in-frame clones here, not all; method: immunoSEQ multiplex PCR. The V and J calls and clone size come from that table; D and trimming were worked out from the DNA. The table includes fewer than 55,000 clones, about 85% detected once. The chain links TRBV11-2 to TRBJ2-1; 12 bases map to TRBD2. This TCR came from a man aged 70 or older with active COVID-19. The sample consisted of peripheral blood. The CDR3 DNA is TGTGCCAGCAGTTCAGGACTAGCGGGGTTCTCTGAGCAGTTCTTC. Amino acids: CASSSGLAGFSEQFF.